The 15 T cell receptor beta chains given below trace back to one sample, sequenced in a study of blood T cell repertoires in COVID-19. Measured with immunoSEQ multiplex PCR; TCRdb has only the in-frame clones, and not every one. The table records roughly 100,000 clones, over 85% of them present only once. Sequenced: peripheral blood. The receptors originated from a woman at least 80 years old in a cohort sampled during active COVID-19.

The CDR3 loop reads CASSQEGGTGGFKEQFF. DNA of the CDR3: TGCGCCAGCAGCCAAGAGGGGGGGACAGGGGGCTTCAAGGAGCAGTTCTTC. V is TRBV4-1 and J is TRBJ2-1, with 12 bases that match TRBD1. The ends lost 0 bases at V and 10 bases at J; junction bases unmatched: 10. The CDR3 consists of 17 residues. Per the germline V gene, CDR1 is MGHRA and CDR2 is YSYEKL.

The V gene is TRBV11-3, the J gene TRBJ2-1; 14 nucleotides match TRBD2. The junction had 4 bases not matched to a gene; V was cut back by 5 bases and J by 7 bases. CDR3 length: 15 residues. Germline V lookup: CDR1 SGHNT, CDR2 YENEEA. CDR3 loop: CASSQGLAGVNEQFF. The CDR3 region has the DNA TGTGCCAGCAGCCAGGGACTAGCGGGGGTGAATGAGCAGTTCTTC.

The CDR3 DNA is TGTGCCACAGGCCGGGACAGTGTTATGAACACTGAAGCTTTCTTT. It yields the protein CATGRDSVMNTEAFF. The J gene is TRBJ1-1, the V gene TRBV19, with 7 bases aligning to TRBD1. Unmatched junction bases numbered 11, after V lost 10 bases and J lost 0 bases. Germline assignment: CDR1 LNHDA and CDR2 SQIVND (reference sequence). The CDR3 has 15 amino acids.

The V and J genes are TRBV12-3 or TRBV12-4 and TRBJ1-3; 8 bases align to TRBD1. CDR3 length: 12 amino acids. Trimming took 9 bases from V and 7 from J; bases not matched to a gene: 5. The CDR3 region has the DNA TGTGCCAGTGACAGGGGTGGGAACACCATATATTTT. This codes for CASDRGGNTIYF.

The chain employs TRBV10-2 and TRBJ2-3, with 8 nucleotides matching TRBD2. The J segment lost 6 bases and the V segment lost 6 bases, leaving 8 bases of the junction unmatched. This CDR3 has 14 residues. Germline V lookup: CDR1 WSHSY, CDR2 SAAADI. The CDR3 bases are TGCGCCAGCAGCGGTGCGGGAGGCAGGGATACGCAGTATTTT. Amino acids: CASSGAGGRDTQYF.

The rearrangement joins TRBV12-3 or TRBV12-4 to TRBJ1-1; the D gene is possibly TRBD1 (6 bases). Between the trimmed V and J ends, which lost 2 bases and 5 bases, there was a span of 9 bases. The CDR3 runs to 13 residues. The CDR3 sequence: CASSLQGFTEAFF. CDR3 DNA: TGTGCCAGCAGTTTACAGGGGTTTACTGAAGCTTTCTTT.

CDR3 protein: CASSRSPNYGYTF. The DNA for the CDR3 is TGTGCCAGCAGCCGTAGTCCTAACTATGGCTACACCTTC. This chain links TRBV28 with TRBJ1-2; D remains unclear. In germline, CDR1 is MDHEN, CDR2 SYDVKM. The CDR3 loop spans 13 amino acids. The V end lost 6 bases, the J end lost 0 bases, and 8 bases lay between the germline ends.

This clone was observed a few times. The genes are TRBV3-1 (or the pseudogene TRBV3-2) and TRBJ2-3; perhaps TRBD2 as D (5 bases). The V end was cut by 4 bases, the J end by 6 bases, with 17 bases between. Germline CDR1 and CDR2: LGHDT and YNNKEL (reference sequence). The CDR3 runs 15 residues. CDR3 region: CASSLGVGSVDTQYF. DNA of the CDR3: TGTGCCAGCAGCCTCGGGGTAGGGTCAGTTGATACGCAGTATTTT.

This clone was detected once. This rearrangement joins TRBV5-6 to TRBJ2-3, with 9 bases fitting TRBD2. CDR1 and CDR2 (germline): SGHDT, YYEEEE. J lost 2 bases, V lost 0 bases, and 1 base had no gene match. This CDR3 has 15 amino acids. The CDR3 is CASSLGLAVTDTQYF. In nucleotides, the CDR3 is TGTGCCAGCAGCTTGGGACTAGCGGTCACAGATACGCAGTATTTT.

V gene TRBV4-1 combines with J gene TRBJ2-2; no definite D call. V was clipped by 0 bases and J by 2 bases, with 10 bases between them. Germline V gene data show CDR1 as MGHRA and CDR2 as YSYEKL. The CDR3 loop spans 16 amino acids. CDR3 sequence reads: CASSQDLSRNTGELFF. The CDR3 DNA follows: TGCGCCAGCAGCCAAGATCTTTCTCGTAACACCGGGGAGCTGTTTTTT.

The chain combines TRBV18 with TRBJ2-1; D gene ambiguous. The CDR3 is made up of 15 amino acids. The V end lost 1 base, the J end lost 0 bases, and 7 bases lay between the germline ends. The germline gives CDR1 KGHSH, CDR2 LQKENI. The CDR3 reads CASSPRGNSYNEQFF. CDR3 nucleotides: TGTGCCAGCTCACCACGTGGCAACTCCTACAATGAGCAGTTCTTC.

The chain recombines TRBV27 with TRBJ1-5; a possible D gene is TRBD1 (6 bases). The CDR3 totals 15 residues. Trimming pared 2 bases from V and 0 bases from J, leaving 8 bases between. Germline V gene sequence: CDR1 MNHEY, CDR2 SMNVEV (reference sequence). The CDR3 here is CASSLNRDSNQPQHF. The CDR3 nucleotides read TGTGCCAGCAGTTTAAACAGGGATAGCAATCAGCCCCAGCATTTT.

The rearrangement links TRBV6-5 to TRBJ2-1; 7 bases agree with TRBD2. Germline V gene data show CDR1 as MNHEY and CDR2 as SVGAGI. V trimming: 6 bases; J trimming: 4 bases; junction bases outside the gene matches: 6. This CDR3 has 14 residues. The CDR3: CASRTSASYNEQFF. CDR3 coding DNA: TGTGCCAGCAGAACTAGCGCCTCATACAATGAGCAGTTCTTC.

V usage is TRBV29-1 and J usage is TRBJ2-7, with TRBD2 as a possible D gene (5 bases). With 1 base removed from V and 2 bases from J, the gap between germline ends came to 9 bases. CDR1 and CDR2 (germline): SQVTM, ANQGSEA. CDR3 length: 13 amino acids. The CDR3 is CSVEGRTPYEQYF. CDR3 in DNA: TGCAGCGTTGAAGGGCGGACTCCCTACGAGCAGTACTTC.

The V and J genes are TRBV3-1 (or the pseudogene TRBV3-2) and TRBJ1-2, with D uncertain. The CDR3 has 13 residues. Germline CDR1 and CDR2: LGHDT and YNNKEL (reference sequence). V lost 1 base and J 3 bases, leaving 6 bases between the germline ends. CDR3 in DNA: TGTGCCAGCAGCCAAGCTTTTGACTATGGCTACACCTTC. Amino acids: CASSQAFDYGYTF.